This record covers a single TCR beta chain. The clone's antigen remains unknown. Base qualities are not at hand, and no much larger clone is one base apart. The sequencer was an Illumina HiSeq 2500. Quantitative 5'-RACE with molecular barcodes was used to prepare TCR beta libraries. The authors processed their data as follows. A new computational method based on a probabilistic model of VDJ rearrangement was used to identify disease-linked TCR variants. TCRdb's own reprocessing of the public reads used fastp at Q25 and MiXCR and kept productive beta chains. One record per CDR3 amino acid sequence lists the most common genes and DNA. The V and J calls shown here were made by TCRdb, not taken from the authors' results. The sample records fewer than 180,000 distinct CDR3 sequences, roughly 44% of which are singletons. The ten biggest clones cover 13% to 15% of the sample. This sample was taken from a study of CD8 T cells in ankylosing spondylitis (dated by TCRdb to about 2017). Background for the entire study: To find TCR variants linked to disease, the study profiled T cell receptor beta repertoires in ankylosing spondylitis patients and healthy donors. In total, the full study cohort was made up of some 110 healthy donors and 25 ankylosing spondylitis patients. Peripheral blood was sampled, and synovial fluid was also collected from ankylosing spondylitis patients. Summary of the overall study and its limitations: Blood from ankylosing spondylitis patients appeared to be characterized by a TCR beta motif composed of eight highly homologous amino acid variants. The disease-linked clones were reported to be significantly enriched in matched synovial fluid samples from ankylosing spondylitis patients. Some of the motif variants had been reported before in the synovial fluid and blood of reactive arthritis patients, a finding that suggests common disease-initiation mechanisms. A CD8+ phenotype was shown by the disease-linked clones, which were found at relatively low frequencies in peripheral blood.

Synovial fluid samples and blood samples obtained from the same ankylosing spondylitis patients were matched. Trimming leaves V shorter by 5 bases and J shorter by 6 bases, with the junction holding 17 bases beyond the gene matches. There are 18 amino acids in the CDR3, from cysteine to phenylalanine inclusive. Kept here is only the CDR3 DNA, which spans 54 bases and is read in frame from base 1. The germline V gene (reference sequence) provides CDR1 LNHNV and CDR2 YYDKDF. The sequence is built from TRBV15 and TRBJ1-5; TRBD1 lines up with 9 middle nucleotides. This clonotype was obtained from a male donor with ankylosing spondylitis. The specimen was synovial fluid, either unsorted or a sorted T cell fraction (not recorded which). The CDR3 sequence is CATSGDHFNRGPGQPQHF. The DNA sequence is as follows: TGTGCCACCAGCGGCGACCACTTCAACAGGGGGCCGGGTCAGCCCCAGCATTTT.